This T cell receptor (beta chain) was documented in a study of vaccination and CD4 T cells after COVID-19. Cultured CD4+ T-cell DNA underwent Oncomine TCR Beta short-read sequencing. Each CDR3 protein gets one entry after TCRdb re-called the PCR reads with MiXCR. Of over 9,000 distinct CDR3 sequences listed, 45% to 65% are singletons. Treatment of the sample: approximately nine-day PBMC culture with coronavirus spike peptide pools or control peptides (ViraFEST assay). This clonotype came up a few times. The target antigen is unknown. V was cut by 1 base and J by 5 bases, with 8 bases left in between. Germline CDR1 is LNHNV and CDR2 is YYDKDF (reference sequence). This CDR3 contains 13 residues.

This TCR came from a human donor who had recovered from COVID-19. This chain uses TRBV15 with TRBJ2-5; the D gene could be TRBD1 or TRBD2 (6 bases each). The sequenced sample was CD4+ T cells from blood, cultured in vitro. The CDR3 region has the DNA TGTGCCACCAGCAGAGTAGGGGGGGAGACCCAGTACTTC. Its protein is CATSRVGGETQYF.